Shown below are 15 T cell receptor beta chains from a single sample sequenced in a study of shared clonotypes between healthy human individuals. The repertoire was sequenced with immunoSEQ multiplex PCR; TCRdb's copy has only in-frame clones and lacks some. The sample shows approximately 1.4 million clones, 98% of them seen only once. Sequencing was carried out using naive CD4+ T cells sorted from blood. Described subset: CD45RA+ positively selected. These TCRs come from a man younger than 45 in good health.

The V and J genes are TRBV5-1 and TRBJ1-2, with no clear D. The CDR3 consists of 14 residues. The V end lost 0 bases, the J end lost 10 bases, and 16 bases lay between the germline ends. CDR1 is SGHRS, CDR2 YFSETQ, per germline. The CDR3 loop reads CASSLDTASSVYTF. The DNA for the CDR3 is TGCGCCAGCAGCTTGGATACGGCCTCCTCGGTCTACACCTTC.

CDR3 protein: CASSLSGSEQYF. The CDR3 DNA reads TGTGCCAGCAGCTTAAGCGGGTCCGAGCAGTACTTC. V is TRBV7-2 and J is TRBJ2-7; D might be TRBD2 (6 bases). This CDR3 is 12 amino acids long. Per the germline V gene, CDR1 is SGHTA and CDR2 is FQGNSA. V dropped 2 bases and J dropped 6 bases, with 8 bases sitting between them.

The chain couples TRBV18 to TRBJ1-3; 9 bases line up with TRBD1. V shed 3 bases and J 7 bases; nucleotides not matched to a gene: 4. There are 14 residues in the CDR3. Germline lookup yields CDR1 KGHSH and CDR2 LQKENI. The CDR3 sequence is CASSPDRGVNTIYF. The CDR3, as DNA: TGTGCCAGCTCACCGGACAGGGGAGTGAACACCATATATTTT.

V is TRBV10-1 and J is TRBJ1-5, with 9 bases fitting TRBD1. V trimming: 6 bases; J trimming: 1 base; junction bases outside the gene matches: 4. CDR1 WNHNN and CDR2 SYGVQD come from the germline V gene (reference sequence). This CDR3 is 15 amino acids long. The CDR3 sequence: CASRADRGSNQPQHF. In nucleotides, the CDR3 is TGCGCCAGCAGAGCGGACAGGGGCAGCAATCAGCCCCAGCATTTT.

The chain employs TRBV9 and TRBJ2-1; TRBD2 might be the D (6 bases). Germline V gives CDR1 SGDLS, CDR2 YYNGEE. V was shortened by 4 bases and J by 6 bases, with 11 bases between the two germline ends. The CDR3 consists of 13 residues. For the CDR3, the DNA is TGTGCCAGCAGCCCCGGGACTTCCAATGAGCAGTTCTTC. Translation: CASSPGTSNEQFF. The whole variable domain, filled in from reference TRBV9 and TRBJ2-1, reads DSGVTQTPKHLITATGQRVTLRCSPRSGDLSVYWYQQSLDQGLQFLIQYYNGEERAKGNILERFSAQQFPDLHSELNLSSLELGDSALYFCASSPGTSNEQFFGPGTRLTVL.

This chain joins TRBV5-1 and TRBJ2-2, with TRBD1 matching over 7 bases. The V segment lost 2 bases and the J segment 4 bases; nucleotides outside the gene matches: 8. The CDR3 is 16 amino acids. Germline V gene sequence: CDR1 SGHRS, CDR2 YFSETQ. For the CDR3, the DNA is TGCGCCAGCAGCTTATTGGCGACAGGGACCACCGGGGAGCTGTTTTTT. Translating it yields CASSLLATGTTGELFF.

This chain connects TRBV6-1 to TRBJ2-7, with 9 positions matching TRBD1. The V gene's germline CDR1 is MNHNS and CDR2 SASEGT. This CDR3 contains 16 residues. V trimming: 4 bases; J trimming: 6 bases; junction bases outside the gene matches: 13. The CDR3 region is CASSVRDRAKSGEQYF. The CDR3 DNA reads TGTGCCAGCAGTGTGCGGGACAGGGCCAAATCGGGCGAGCAGTACTTC.

The rearrangement links TRBV7-8 to TRBJ2-1, with TRBD2 matching 15 bases. Per the germline V gene, CDR1 is SGHVS and CDR2 is FQNEAQ. CDR3 length: 16 residues. Germline trimming cut 5 bases from V and 7 bases from J; bases unmatched to any gene: 6. The DNA of the CDR3 is TGTGCCAGCAGCCCTACTGGGACTAGCGGGAGGAATGAGCAGTTCTTC. It is translated as CASSPTGTSGRNEQFF.

The chain couples TRBV6-1 to TRBJ2-7, with unresolved D. V lost 3 bases, J lost 0 bases, and 9 bases lay in between. Germline CDR1 MNHNS, CDR2 SASEGT. CDR3 size: 14 residues. Here the CDR3 DNA reads TGTGCCAGCAGTGAGGAACCTTTCTCCTACGAGCAGTACTTC. The encoded protein is CASSEEPFSYEQYF.

The chain joins TRBV10-3 to TRBJ1-3, with D unclear. Deletions cut 11 bases from V and 0 bases from J, with 11 bases between. This CDR3 contains 13 residues. Germline CDR1 reads ENHRY; CDR2 reads SYGVKD. As DNA, the CDR3 is TGTGCCTCCTCCTGGGGCTCTGGAAACACCATATATTTT. It yields the protein CASSWGSGNTIYF.

The rearrangement links TRBV11-2 to TRBJ1-2; 9 nucleotides line up with TRBD1. The CDR3 has 16 amino acids. Germline-derived CDR1 and CDR2 are SGHAT and FQNNGV. The junction had 7 bases not matched to a gene; V was cut back by 1 base and J by 4 bases. CDR3 nucleotide sequence: TGTGCCAGCAGCTTAGGAACCGGGACAGGGCTCTATGGCTACACCTTC. This sequence encodes CASSLGTGTGLYGYTF.

The genes are TRBV11-2 and TRBJ2-1; TRBD2 matches 7 bases. There are 18 residues in the CDR3. V lost 5 bases and J lost 0; bases outside the gene matches: 13. The V gene's germline CDR1 is SGHAT and CDR2 FQNNGV. CDR3 region: CASSKKRRLAHSYNEQFF. The DNA for the CDR3 is TGTGCCAGCAGCAAAAAAAGAAGACTAGCCCACTCCTACAATGAGCAGTTCTTC.

J is TRBJ2-3 and V is TRBV2; D is uncertain. The germline CDR1 and CDR2 sequences are SNHLY and FYNNEI. The V end lost 4 bases, the J end lost 0 bases, and 8 bases lay between the germline ends. CDR3 size: 14 residues. CDR3 nucleotide sequence: TGTGCCAGCAGTGGACGGAAGAGCACAGATACGCAGTATTTT. Amino acids: CASSGRKSTDTQYF. Filled out from reference TRBV2 and TRBJ2-3, the complete variable domain reads EPEVTQTPSHQVTQMGQEVILRCVPISNHLYFYWYRQILGQKVEFLVSFYNNEISEKSEIFDDQFSVERPDGSNFTLKIRSTKLEDSAMYFCASSGRKSTDTQYFGPGTRLTVL.

The chain employs TRBV7-9 and TRBJ2-2; D uncertain. V lost 6 bases to trimming and J lost 3 bases, with 8 bases between them. The CDR3 covers 13 residues. CDR1 and CDR2 from the germline V gene are SEHNR and FQNEAQ (reference sequence). Here the CDR3 reads CASSRNYTGELFF. The DNA for the CDR3 is TGTGCCAGCAGTCGAAACTACACCGGGGAGCTGTTTTTT. The full variable domain, rest sourced from reference TRBV7-9 and TRBJ2-2, is DTGVSQNPRHKITKRGQNVTFRCDPISEHNRLYWYRQTLGQGPEFLTYFQNEAQLEKSRLLSDRFSAERPKGSFSTLEIQRTEQGDSAMYLCASSRNYTGELFFGEGSRLTVL.

The CDR3 here is CASSLPFRGGANVLTF. For the CDR3, the DNA is TGTGCCAGCAGCCTCCCTTTCCGGGGGGGGGCCAACGTCCTGACTTTC. The chain links TRBV5-5 to TRBJ2-6; TRBD2 might be the D (6 bases). The CDR3 has 16 amino acids. Germline-derived CDR1 and CDR2 are SGHKS and YYEKEE (reference sequence). Trimming removed 4 bases at V and 4 bases at J, with 15 bases between.